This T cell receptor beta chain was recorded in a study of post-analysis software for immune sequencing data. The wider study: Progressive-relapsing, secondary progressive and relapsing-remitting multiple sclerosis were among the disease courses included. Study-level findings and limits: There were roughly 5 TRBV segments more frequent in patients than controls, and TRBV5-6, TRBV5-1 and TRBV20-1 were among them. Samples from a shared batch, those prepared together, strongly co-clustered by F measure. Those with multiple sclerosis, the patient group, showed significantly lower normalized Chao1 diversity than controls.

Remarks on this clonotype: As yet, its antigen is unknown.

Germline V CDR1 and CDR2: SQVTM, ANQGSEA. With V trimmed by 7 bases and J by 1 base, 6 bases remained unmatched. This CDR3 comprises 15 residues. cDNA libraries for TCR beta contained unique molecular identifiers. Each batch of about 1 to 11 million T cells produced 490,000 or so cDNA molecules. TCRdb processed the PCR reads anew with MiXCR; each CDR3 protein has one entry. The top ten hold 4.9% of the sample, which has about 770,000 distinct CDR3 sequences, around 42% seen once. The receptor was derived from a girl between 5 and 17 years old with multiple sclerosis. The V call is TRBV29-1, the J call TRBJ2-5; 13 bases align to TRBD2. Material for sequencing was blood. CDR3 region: CSAWTSGSPQETQYF. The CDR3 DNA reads TGCAGCGCTTGGACTAGCGGGAGTCCCCAAGAGACCCAGTACTTC.